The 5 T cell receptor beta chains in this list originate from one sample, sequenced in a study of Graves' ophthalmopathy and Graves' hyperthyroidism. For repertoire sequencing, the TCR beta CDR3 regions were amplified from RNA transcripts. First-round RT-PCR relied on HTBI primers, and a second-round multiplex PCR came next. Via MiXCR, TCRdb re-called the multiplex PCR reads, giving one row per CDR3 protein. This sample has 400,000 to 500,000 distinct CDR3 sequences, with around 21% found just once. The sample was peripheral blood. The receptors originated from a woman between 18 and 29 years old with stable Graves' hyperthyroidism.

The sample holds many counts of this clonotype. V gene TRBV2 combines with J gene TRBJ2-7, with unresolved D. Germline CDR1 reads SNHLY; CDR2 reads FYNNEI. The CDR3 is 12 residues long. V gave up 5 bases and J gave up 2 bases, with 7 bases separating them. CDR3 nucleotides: TGTGCCAGCAGTACAGCCACCTACGAGCAGTACTTC. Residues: CASSTATYEQYF.

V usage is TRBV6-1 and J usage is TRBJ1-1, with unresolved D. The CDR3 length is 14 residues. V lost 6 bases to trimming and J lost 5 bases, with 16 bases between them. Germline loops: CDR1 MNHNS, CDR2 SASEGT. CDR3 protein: CASRQGPGGTEAFF. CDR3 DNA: TGTGCCAGCAGACAAGGCCCAGGTGGGACTGAAGCTTTCTTT.

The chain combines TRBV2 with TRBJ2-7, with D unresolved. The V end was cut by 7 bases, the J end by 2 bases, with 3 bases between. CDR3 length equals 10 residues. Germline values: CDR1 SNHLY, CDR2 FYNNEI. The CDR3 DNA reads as TGTGCCAGCATCGCCTACGAGCAGTACTTC. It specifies CASIAYEQYF.

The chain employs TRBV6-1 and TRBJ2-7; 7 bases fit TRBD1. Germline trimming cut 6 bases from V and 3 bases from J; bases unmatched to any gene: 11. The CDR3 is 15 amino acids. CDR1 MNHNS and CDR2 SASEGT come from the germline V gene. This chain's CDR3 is CASRPRQGPDYEQYF. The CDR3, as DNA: TGTGCCAGCAGGCCAAGACAGGGACCCGACTACGAGCAGTACTTC.

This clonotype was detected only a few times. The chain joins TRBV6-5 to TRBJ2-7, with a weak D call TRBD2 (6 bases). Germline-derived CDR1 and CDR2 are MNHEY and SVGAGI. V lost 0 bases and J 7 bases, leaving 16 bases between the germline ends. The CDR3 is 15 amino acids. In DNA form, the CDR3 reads TGTGCCAGCAGTTACTCGAGGGACTCATTCTGGGAGCAGTACTTC. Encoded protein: CASSYSRDSFWEQYF.